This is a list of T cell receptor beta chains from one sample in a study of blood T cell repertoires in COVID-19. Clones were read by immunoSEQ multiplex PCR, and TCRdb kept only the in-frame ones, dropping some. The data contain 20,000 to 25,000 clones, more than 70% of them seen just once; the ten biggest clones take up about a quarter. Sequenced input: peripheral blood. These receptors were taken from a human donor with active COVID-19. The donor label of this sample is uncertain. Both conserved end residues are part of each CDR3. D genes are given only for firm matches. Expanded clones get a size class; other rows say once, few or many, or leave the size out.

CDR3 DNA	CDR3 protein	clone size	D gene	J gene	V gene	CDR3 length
TGTGCCAGCGGTACGACAGGGGCCCTCACAGATACGCAGTATTTT	CASGTTGALTDTQYF	NA	TRBD1	TRBJ2-3	TRBV28	15
TGTGCCAGTAGGGCCGGGGGACAAGAGACCCAGTACTTC	CASRAGGQETQYF	NA	NA	TRBJ2-5	TRBV19	13
TGTGCCAGCAGCAAAGGGGGTTGGCGTCAGGGATTCCCGTCCTCCTATAATTCACCCCTCCACTTT	CASSKGGWRQGFPSSYNSPLHF	NA	NA	TRBJ1-6	TRBV21-1	22
TGTGCCAGCATAGCTCAGGGGTCTTCAGATACGCAGTATTTT	CASIAQGSSDTQYF	NA	NA	TRBJ2-3	TRBV6-5	14
TGTGCCAGCAGCTTGGCGGCGGGAGAAACCCAGTACTTC	CASSLAAGETQYF	few	TRBD2	TRBJ2-5	TRBV5-6	13
TGTGCCAGCTCACCACTTGGGACAGGGTCTGGAAACACCATATATTTT	CASSPLGTGSGNTIYF	NA	TRBD1	TRBJ1-3	TRBV18	16
TGTGCCAGCAGCTTAGCCACAAACCAAGCTTTCTTT	CASSLATNQAFF	NA	NA	TRBJ1-1	TRBV7-9	12
TGTGCCAGCAGTTACTCGGTGGCTCAGCCCCAGCATTTT	CASSYSVAQPQHF	NA	NA	TRBJ1-5	TRBV6-5	13
TGTGCCAGTAGAGAGACTAGCGGAACCTACGAGCAGTACTTC	CASRETSGTYEQYF	few	TRBD2	TRBJ2-7	TRBV19	14
TGTGCCAGCAGCTCGAGTTATGGCTACACCTTC	CASSSSYGYTF	NA	NA	TRBJ1-2	TRBV11-2	11
TGCGCCAGCAGCCGAGAACCCCGGGACAGGCGATCGAACACCGGGGAGCTGTTTTTT	CASSREPRDRRSNTGELFF	NA	TRBD1	TRBJ2-2	TRBV4-3	19
TGTGCCAGCAGCCCCGAGCAGGGGCGGAACACTGAAGCTTTCTTT	CASSPEQGRNTEAFF	NA	NA	TRBJ1-1	TRBV3-1/TRBV3-2	15
TGTGCCAGTAGTATCGTCCCGGGTGAAAAACTGTTTTTT	CASSIVPGEKLFF	NA	NA	TRBJ1-4	TRBV19	13
TGTGCCAGCAGTAATCATCGGGGGGGTCCTAGCACAGATACGCAGTATTTT	CASSNHRGGPSTDTQYF	NA	TRBD2	TRBJ2-3	TRBV5-4	17
TGTGCCAGCAGCGCCCTTCCAGGGGGTGCCAAAAACATTCAGTACTTC	CASSALPGGAKNIQYF	NA	TRBD1	TRBJ2-4	TRBV9	16
TGTGCCAGCAACCCGGGTCGGGGTGGGAACACTGAAGCTTTCTTT	CASNPGRGGNTEAFF	NA	NA	TRBJ1-1	TRBV2	15
TGTGCCAGCAGCCCCGGGAGGGGGGCGAGGGGGGATACGCAGTATTTT	CASSPGRGARGDTQYF	NA	TRBD2	TRBJ2-3	TRBV9	16
TGTAGCGGTACCGGACACTCCGAAGTAGGAGCTTTCTTT	CSGTGHSEVGAFF	once	NA	TRBJ1-1	TRBV29-1	13
TGTGCCAGCTCACCACCGACTGAGAACTATGGCTACACCTTC	CASSPPTENYGYTF	NA	NA	TRBJ1-2	TRBV18	14
TGTGCCAGTAACACAGGGGTGAGCAATCAGCCCCAGCATTTT	CASNTGVSNQPQHF	NA	TRBD1	TRBJ1-5	TRBV19	14
TGTGCCAGCAGCATAACAGGGACCGGGGAGCTGTTTTTT	CASSITGTGELFF	few	NA	TRBJ2-2	TRBV9	13
TGTGCCAGCAGTTTACAGCGTAACTATGGCTACACCTTC	CASSLQRNYGYTF	NA	NA	TRBJ1-2	TRBV28	13
TGCGCCAGCAGCCCCTCCTTCGGGACAGTGAACACTGAAGCTTTCTTT	CASSPSFGTVNTEAFF	NA	TRBD1	TRBJ1-1	TRBV4-1	16
TGTGCCAGCAGCAAATCTAGCGGAGAGGACACCGGGGAGCTGTTTTTT	CASSKSSGEDTGELFF	NA	TRBD2	TRBJ2-2	TRBV4-2	16
TGTGCCATCAGTGAGTCGGGTAGCGGGAGCTCCTACGAGCAGTACTTC	CAISESGSGSSYEQYF	NA	TRBD2	TRBJ2-7	TRBV10-3	16
TGTGCCAGCAGCTTAGGGGAGGGGTGGACCCAGTACTTC	CASSLGEGWTQYF	NA	TRBD2	TRBJ2-5	TRBV7-3	13
TGTGCCAGCAGCGAACAGGGACGGACCGGGGAGCTGTTTTTT	CASSEQGRTGELFF	NA	NA	TRBJ2-2	TRBV9	14
TGCGCCAGCAGCCTACAGACAGGGACTGGAAACACCATATATTTT	CASSLQTGTGNTIYF	NA	TRBD1	TRBJ1-3	TRBV5-1	15
TGTGCCAGCAGCTTAACCCGTGCCGCAGGACTCACTGAAGCTTTCTTT	CASSLTRAAGLTEAFF	NA	NA	TRBJ1-1	TRBV7-3	16
TGTGCCAGCAGGACGGGACAGGGGCTATCCTACGAGCAGTACTTC	CASRTGQGLSYEQYF	once	TRBD1	TRBJ2-7	TRBV27	15
TGTGCCAGCAGTTGGGTCCTAGAAAAGGATACGCAGTATTTT	CASSWVLEKDTQYF	NA	NA	TRBJ2-3	TRBV27	14
TGTGCCAGCAGTTCCCGGGGACTAGCGAAAGAGACCCAGTACTTC	CASSSRGLAKETQYF	NA	TRBD2	TRBJ2-5	TRBV27	15
TGCGCCACCTCCGGGGCTAGCGGGGGCACAGATACGCAGTATTTT	CATSGASGGTDTQYF	NA	TRBD2	TRBJ2-3	TRBV10-1	15
TGTGCCACCAGTGAGTCCGGGACCAGGGGTGAGCAGTTCTTC	CATSESGTRGEQFF	NA	NA	TRBJ2-1	TRBV24-1	14
TGTGCCAGCAGCCAACAAGTGGGGGGGGCTAGGAATGAGCAGTTCTTC	CASSQQVGGARNEQFF	NA	NA	TRBJ2-1	TRBV7-8	16
TGCGCCAGCAGCCACGGGGTTGGAAACACTGAAGCTTTCTTT	CASSHGVGNTEAFF	NA	NA	TRBJ1-1	TRBV4-1	14
TGTGCCAGCAGCCGCACTCCGGGGACTAGCGGGGGACCCACAGATACGCAGTATTTT	CASSRTPGTSGGPTDTQYF	NA	TRBD2	TRBJ2-3	TRBV4-2	19
TGTGCCAGCAGCTTGGGTGGCAGGCTCTCTGGAAACACCATATATTTT	CASSLGGRLSGNTIYF	NA	NA	TRBJ1-3	TRBV5-6	16